This T cell receptor beta chain derives from a study of control samples from healthy donors and cancer patients. V was pared by 2 bases and J by 0 bases, with 12 bases between. This CDR3 is 16 amino acids long. Germline loops: CDR1 SGHRS, CDR2 YFSETQ. Only in-frame clones appear in the TCRdb table, and some are missing; sequencing was by immunoSEQ multiplex PCR. The sample has about 150,000 clones, more than 85% seen once. The specimen was blood. The chain has TRBV5-1 and TRBJ1-3, with D unresolved. The receptor was isolated from a woman in her twenties or thirties in good health. CDR3 amino acids: CASSFDTASSGNTIYF. The CDR3 DNA reads as TGCGCCAGCAGCTTCGACACTGCGAGCTCTGGAAACACCATATATTTT.